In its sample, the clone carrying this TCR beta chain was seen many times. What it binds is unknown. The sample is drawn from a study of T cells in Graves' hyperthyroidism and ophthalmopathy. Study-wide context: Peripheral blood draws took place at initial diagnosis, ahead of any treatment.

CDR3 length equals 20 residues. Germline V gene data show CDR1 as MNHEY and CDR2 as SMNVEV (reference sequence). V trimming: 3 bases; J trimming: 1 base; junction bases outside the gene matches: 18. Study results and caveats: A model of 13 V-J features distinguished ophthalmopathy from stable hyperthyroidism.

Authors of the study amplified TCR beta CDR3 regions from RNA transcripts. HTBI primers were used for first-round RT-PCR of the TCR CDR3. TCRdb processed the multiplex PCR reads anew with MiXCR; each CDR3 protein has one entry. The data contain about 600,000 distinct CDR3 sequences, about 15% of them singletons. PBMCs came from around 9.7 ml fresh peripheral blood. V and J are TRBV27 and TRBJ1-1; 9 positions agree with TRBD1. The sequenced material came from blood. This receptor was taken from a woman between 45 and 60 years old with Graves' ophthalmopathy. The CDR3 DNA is TGTGCCAGCAGTTTCCAAAACACCGGGACAGGGCGTCGCGGGAACACTGAAGCTTTCTTT. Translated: CASSFQNTGTGRRGNTEAFF.